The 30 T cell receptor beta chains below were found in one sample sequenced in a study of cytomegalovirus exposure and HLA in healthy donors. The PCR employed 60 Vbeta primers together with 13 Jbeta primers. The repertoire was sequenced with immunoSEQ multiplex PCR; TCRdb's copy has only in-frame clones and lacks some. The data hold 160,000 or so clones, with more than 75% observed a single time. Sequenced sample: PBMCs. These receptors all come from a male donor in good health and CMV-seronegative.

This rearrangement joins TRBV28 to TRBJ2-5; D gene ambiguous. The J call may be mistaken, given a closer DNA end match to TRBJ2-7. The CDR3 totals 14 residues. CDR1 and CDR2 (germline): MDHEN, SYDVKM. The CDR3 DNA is TGTGCCAGCAGTTCCCCTGGCGGCTCCTACGAGCAGTACTTC. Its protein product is CASSSPGGSYEQYF.

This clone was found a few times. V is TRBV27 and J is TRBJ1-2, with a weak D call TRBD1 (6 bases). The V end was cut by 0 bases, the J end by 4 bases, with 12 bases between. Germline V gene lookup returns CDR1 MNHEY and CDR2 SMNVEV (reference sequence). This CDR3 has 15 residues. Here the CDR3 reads CASSLSGTSGYGYTF. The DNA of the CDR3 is TGTGCCAGCAGTTTATCCGGGACATCGGGCTATGGCTACACCTTC.

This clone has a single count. CDR3 DNA sequence: TGTGCCAGCAGCCTCACTAACTTAGATACGCAGTATTTT. This sequence encodes CASSLTNLDTQYF. This chain uses TRBV9 with TRBJ2-3, with unresolved D. With 4 bases removed from V and 5 bases from J, the gap between germline ends came to 11 bases. The CDR3 loop spans 13 amino acids. The germline gives CDR1 SGDLS, CDR2 YYNGEE.

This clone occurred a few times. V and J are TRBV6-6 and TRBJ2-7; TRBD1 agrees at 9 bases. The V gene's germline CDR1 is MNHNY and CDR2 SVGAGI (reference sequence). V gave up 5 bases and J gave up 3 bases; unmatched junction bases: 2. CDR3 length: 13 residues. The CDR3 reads CASSRDRDYEQYF. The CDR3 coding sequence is TGTGCCAGCAGTAGGGACAGGGACTACGAGCAGTACTTC.

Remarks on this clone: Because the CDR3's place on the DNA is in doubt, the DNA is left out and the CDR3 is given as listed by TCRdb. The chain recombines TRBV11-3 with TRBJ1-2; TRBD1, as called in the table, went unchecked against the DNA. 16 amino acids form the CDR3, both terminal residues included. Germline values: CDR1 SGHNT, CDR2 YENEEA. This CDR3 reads CASSFWEWGQGYGYTF.

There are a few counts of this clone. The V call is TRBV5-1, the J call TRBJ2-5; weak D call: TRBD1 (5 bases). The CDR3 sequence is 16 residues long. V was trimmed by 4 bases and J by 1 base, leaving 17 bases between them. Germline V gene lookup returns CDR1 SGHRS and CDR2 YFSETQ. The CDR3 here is CASSPGNRQGQETQYF. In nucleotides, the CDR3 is TGCGCCAGCAGCCCTGGCAATAGGCAGGGCCAAGAGACCCAGTACTTC.

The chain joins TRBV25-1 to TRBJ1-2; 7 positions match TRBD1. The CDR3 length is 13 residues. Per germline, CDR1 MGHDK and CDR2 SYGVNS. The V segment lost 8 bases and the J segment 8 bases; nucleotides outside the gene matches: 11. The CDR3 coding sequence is TGTGCCAGCCTGGACGACAGGGCCAGCGGCTACACCTTC. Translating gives CASLDDRASGYTF.

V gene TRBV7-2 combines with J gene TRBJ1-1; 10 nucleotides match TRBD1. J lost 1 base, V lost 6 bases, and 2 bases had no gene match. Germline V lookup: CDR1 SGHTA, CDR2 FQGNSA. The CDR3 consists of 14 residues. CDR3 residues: CASRGQGSNTEAFF. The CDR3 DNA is TGTGCCAGCAGGGGACAGGGGTCGAACACTGAAGCTTTCTTT.

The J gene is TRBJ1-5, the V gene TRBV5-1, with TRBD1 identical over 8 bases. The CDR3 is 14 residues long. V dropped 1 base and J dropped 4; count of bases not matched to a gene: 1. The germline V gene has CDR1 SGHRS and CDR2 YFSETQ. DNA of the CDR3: TGCGCCAGCAGCTTGACAGGGGGAAATCAGCCCCAGCATTTT. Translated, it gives CASSLTGGNQPQHF. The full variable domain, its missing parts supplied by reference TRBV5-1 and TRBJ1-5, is KAGVTQTPRYLIKTRGQQVTLSCSPISGHRSVSWYQQTPGQGLQFLFEYFSETQRNKGNFPGRFSGRQFSNSRSEMNVSTLELGDSALYLCASSLTGGNQPQHFGDGTRLSIL.

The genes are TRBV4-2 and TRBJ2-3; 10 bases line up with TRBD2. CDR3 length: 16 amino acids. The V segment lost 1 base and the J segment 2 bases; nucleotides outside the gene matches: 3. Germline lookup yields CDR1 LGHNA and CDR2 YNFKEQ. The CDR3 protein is CASSQVSGGTTDTQYF. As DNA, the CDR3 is TGTGCCAGCAGCCAAGTTAGCGGGGGGACCACAGATACGCAGTATTTT.

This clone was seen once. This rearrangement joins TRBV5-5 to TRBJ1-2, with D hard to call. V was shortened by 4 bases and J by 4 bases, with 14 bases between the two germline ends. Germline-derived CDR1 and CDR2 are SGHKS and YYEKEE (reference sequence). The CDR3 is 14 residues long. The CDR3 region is CASSINAGIYGYTF. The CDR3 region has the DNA TGTGCCAGCAGCATCAACGCGGGAATCTATGGCTACACCTTC.

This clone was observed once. CDR3: CASSGVGGGTQYF. CDR3 in DNA: TGCGCCAGCAGTGGGGTAGGCGGGGGGACCCAGTACTTC. The J gene is TRBJ2-5, the V gene TRBV10-2; 7 bases line up with TRBD2. Trimming at V came to 4 bases and at J to 7 bases, leaving 6 bases not matched to a gene. The CDR3 has 13 residues. In germline, CDR1 is WSHSY, CDR2 SAAADI.

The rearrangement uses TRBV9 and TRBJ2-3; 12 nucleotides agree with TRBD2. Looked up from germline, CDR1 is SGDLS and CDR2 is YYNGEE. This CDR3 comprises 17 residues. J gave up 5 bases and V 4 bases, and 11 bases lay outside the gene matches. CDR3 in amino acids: CASSPLTSGGLEDTQYF. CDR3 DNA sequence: TGTGCCAGCAGCCCGCTGACTAGCGGGGGACTAGAAGATACGCAGTATTTT.

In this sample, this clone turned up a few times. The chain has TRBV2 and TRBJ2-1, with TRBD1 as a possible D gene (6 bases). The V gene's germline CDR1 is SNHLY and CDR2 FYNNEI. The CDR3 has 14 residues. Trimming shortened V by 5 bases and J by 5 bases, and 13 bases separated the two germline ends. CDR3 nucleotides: TGTGCCAGCAGTCGCTGGACAGTCGACAATGAGCAGTTCTTC. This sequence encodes CASSRWTVDNEQFF.

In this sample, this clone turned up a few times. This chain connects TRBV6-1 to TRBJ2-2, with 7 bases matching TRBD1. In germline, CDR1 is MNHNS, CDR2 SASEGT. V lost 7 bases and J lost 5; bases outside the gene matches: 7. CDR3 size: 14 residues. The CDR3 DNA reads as TGTGCCAGCATTAAGGGACAGCGGACCGGGGAGCTGTTTTTT. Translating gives CASIKGQRTGELFF.

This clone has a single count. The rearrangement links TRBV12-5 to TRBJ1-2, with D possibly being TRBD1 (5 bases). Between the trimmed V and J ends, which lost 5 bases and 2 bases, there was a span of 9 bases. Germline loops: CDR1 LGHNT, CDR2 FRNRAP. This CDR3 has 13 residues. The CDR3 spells CASGLSGNYGYTF. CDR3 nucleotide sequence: TGTGCTAGTGGTCTCTCAGGGAACTATGGCTACACCTTC.

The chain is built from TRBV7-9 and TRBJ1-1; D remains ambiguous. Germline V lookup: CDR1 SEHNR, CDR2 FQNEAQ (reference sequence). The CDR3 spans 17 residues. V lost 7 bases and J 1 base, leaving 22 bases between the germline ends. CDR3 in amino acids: CASNPGVSLLGNTEAFF. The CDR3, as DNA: TGTGCCAGCAACCCCGGGGTCTCCCTCCTCGGGAACACTGAAGCTTTCTTT.

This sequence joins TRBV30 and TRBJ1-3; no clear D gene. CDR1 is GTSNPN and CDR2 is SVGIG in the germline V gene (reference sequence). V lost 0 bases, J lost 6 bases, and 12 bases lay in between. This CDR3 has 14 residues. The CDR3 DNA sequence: TGTGCCTGGAGTGTACCCCCGGGAGCAAACACCATATATTTT. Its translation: CAWSVPPGANTIYF.

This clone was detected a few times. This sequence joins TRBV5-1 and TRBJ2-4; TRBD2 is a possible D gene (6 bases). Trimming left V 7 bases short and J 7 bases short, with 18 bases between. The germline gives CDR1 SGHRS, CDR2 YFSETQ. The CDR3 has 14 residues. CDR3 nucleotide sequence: TGCGCCAGCCAGTTCGGGGGAGGAGAGAACATTCAGTACTTC. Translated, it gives CASQFGGGENIQYF.

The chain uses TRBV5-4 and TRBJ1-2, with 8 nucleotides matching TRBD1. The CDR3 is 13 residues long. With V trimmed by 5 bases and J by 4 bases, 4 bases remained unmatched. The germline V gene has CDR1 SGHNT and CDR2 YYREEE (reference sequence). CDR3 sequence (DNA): TGTGCCAGCAGACCCGGGACAGGCTATGGCTACACCTTC. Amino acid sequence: CASRPGTGYGYTF. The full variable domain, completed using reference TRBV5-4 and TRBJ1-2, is ETGVTQSPTHLIKTRGQQVTLRCSSQSGHNTVSWYQQALGQGPQFIFQYYREEENGRGNFPPRFSGLQFPNYSSELNVNALELDDSALYLCASRPGTGYGYTFGSGTRLTVV.

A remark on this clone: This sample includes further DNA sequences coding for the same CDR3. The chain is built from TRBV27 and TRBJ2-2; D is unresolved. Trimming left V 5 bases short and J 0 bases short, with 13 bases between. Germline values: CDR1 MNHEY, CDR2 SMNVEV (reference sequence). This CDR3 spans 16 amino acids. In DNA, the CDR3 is TGTGCCAGCAGTCTCTTAACCGGTGCGAACACCGGGGAGCTGTTTTTT. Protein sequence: CASSLLTGANTGELFF.

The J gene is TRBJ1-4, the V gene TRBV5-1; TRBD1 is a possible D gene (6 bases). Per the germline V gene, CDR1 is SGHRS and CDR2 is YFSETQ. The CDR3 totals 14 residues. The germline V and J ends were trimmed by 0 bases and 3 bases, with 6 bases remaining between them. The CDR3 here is CASSLDRANEKLFF. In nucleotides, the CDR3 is TGCGCCAGCAGCTTGGACAGGGCTAATGAAAAACTGTTTTTT.

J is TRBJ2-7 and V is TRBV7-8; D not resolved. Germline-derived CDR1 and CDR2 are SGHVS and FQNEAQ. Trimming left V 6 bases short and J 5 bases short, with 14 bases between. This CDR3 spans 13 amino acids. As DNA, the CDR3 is TGTGCCAGCAGTCCCCCCCGGTCTGACGAGCAGTACTTC. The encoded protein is CASSPPRSDEQYF.

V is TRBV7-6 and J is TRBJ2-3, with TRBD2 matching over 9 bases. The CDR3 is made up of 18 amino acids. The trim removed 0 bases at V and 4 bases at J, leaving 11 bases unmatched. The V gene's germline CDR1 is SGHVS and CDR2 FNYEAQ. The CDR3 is CASSLASLIAGAADTQYF. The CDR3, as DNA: TGTGCCAGCAGCTTAGCGAGTTTAATAGCGGGAGCGGCAGATACGCAGTATTTT.

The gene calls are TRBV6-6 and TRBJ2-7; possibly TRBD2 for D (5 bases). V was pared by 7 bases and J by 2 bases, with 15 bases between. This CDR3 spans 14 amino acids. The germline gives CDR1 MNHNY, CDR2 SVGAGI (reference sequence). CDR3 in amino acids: CASTPRAGPYEQYF. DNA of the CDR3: TGTGCCAGCACGCCGAGGGCCGGTCCCTACGAGCAGTACTTC.

DNA of the CDR3: TGTGCCAGTAGTTTCGGACTAGCAGAGACCCAGTACTTC. Its translation: CASSFGLAETQYF. The V call is TRBV19, the J call TRBJ2-5; 8 bases fit TRBD2. J gave up 4 bases and V 5 bases, and 3 bases lay outside the gene matches. The length of the CDR3 is 13 residues. From germline, CDR1 is LNHDA and CDR2 SQIVND (reference sequence).

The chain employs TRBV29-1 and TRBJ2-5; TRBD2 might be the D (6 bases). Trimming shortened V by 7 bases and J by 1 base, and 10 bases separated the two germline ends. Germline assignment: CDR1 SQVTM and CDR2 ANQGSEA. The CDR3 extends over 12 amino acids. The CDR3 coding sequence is TGCAGCGAAGCTAGCGCCCAAGAGACCCAGTACTTC. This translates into CSEASAQETQYF.

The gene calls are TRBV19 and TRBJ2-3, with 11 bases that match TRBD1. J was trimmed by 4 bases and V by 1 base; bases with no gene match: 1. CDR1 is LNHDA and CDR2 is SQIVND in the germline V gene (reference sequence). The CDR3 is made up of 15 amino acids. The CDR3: CASSIGTGGADTQYF. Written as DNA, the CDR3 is TGTGCCAGTAGTATAGGGACAGGGGGCGCAGATACGCAGTATTTT.

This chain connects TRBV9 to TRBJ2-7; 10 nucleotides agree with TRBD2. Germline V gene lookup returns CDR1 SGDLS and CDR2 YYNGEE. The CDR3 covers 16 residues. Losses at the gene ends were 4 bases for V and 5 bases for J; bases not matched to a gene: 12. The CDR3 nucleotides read TGTGCCAGCAGCCCAGGCGCTAGCGGGAGAGACGACGAGCAGTACTTC. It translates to CASSPGASGRDDEQYF.

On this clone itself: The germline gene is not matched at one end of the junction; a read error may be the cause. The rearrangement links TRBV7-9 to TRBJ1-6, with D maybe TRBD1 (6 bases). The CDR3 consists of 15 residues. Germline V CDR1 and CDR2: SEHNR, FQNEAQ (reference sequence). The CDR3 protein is CASRLGGAMDSPLHF. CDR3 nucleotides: TGTGCCAGCCGCTTGGGGGGGGCTATGGATTCACCCCTCCACTTT.